Presented here are 2 T cell receptor beta chains from one specimen sequenced in a study of T cell responses to AZD1222 COVID-19 vaccine. The repertoire was sequenced with immunoSEQ multiplex PCR; TCRdb's copy has only in-frame clones and lacks some. This table holds around 180,000 clones, roughly 90% found once. The sequences come from peripheral blood, collected on day 0 of AZD1222 vaccination. Receptors were obtained from an adult in good health.

This clone was picked up one time. The chain couples TRBV2 to TRBJ1-2, with 8 bases lining up with TRBD1. Germline trimming cut 4 bases from V and 8 bases from J; bases unmatched to any gene: 12. Germline assignment: CDR1 SNHLY and CDR2 FYNNEI. The CDR3 covers 15 residues. The CDR3 DNA follows: TGTGCCAGCAGTGGGGGCCGAGGACAGGGATCCGGCTACACCTTC. The encoded protein is CASSGGRGQGSGYTF.

The DNA for the CDR3 is TGTGCCAGCAGGAGTTCGGGACCGCTTAATGAAAAACTGTTTTTT. This sequence encodes CASRSSGPLNEKLFF. The chain is built from TRBV7-9 and TRBJ1-4; possible D gene TRBD1, 5 bases. Germline loops: CDR1 SEHNR, CDR2 FQNEAQ (reference sequence). Trimming shortened V by 6 bases and J by 4 bases, and 15 bases separated the two germline ends. This CDR3 has 15 amino acids.